This T cell receptor beta chain derives from a study of cytotoxic CD8 clonotypes in ibrutinib-treated CLL (dated by TCRdb to the early 2020s). For the wider study: The cohort included roughly 15 treatment-naive and about a dozen relapsed/refractory patients; about 18 were IGHV unmutated. Patients were still on ibrutinib when every remission and progressive disease sample was collected. Cryopreserved peripheral blood mononuclear cells were collected before treatment, at response, and at either disease progression or sustained remission. Partial responses were observed in roughly 24 patients and complete responses in 2; after a median follow-up of 68 months, remission was maintained in about 15 patients and progression was observed in approximately 12. Samples averaged around 280,000 productive templates and 90,000 to 95,000 productive rearrangements. Response samples were taken after a median of approximately a year on treatment, ranging from roughly 6 to 36 months. Longitudinal samples were available for about 30% of the roughly 90 trial participants.

The CDR3 measures 13 amino acids from cysteine to phenylalanine. Just the 39-base CDR3 DNA is kept, in frame starting at base 1. From V the trimming removes 8 bases and from J it removes 4 bases, while the gene matches leave 6 bases of the junction unaccounted for. Looking up the germline V gene (reference sequence) yields CDR1 MNHNY and CDR2 SVGAGI. With regard to this clone: The antigen it recognizes is unknown. No base quality information exists; no much larger clone differs at one position.

On a MiSeq, deep resolution sequencing aimed for a depth between 1 in 1 million and 1 in 200,000 T cells, with each clonotype covered approximately 10x on average. The immunoSEQ hsTCRB Kit was used to generate TCR beta libraries. Concerning the study's data processing: Data were analyzed with ImmunoSEQ Data Assistant and ImmunoSEQ Analyzer, with V, D and J genes assigned per IMGT definitions. Clonality was computed as one minus normalized Shannon entropy of productive rearrangement frequencies, ranging from 0 to 1. Public clonotype analysis was restricted to overrepresented clonotypes comprising at least 0.05% of each patient's repertoire. Approximately 14 age-matched healthy donor repertoires from immuneACCESS served as clonality controls. TCRdb provides this immuneACCESS table in a form limited to in-frame rearrangements. Some clones are lacking; in checked studies, under half of them reflect an unresolved V gene, and why the rest are absent is not known. That table gives V, J and clone size, and the DNA gave D and trimming. This sample holds 70,000 to 80,000 clones; 75% to 85% were observed only once. The biggest ten clones account for roughly 7.7% of the sample.

General study outcomes and caveats: Baseline clonality exceeded that of age-matched healthy donors and correlated strongly with circulating CD8+ T-cell counts. Sampling times were not matched between patients in sustained remission and patients whose disease was progressing, and lymph node repertoires were not examined. Public clonotypes were rare and either contracted or stayed stable during treatment, and the rise in clonality at ibrutinib response reflected the expansion of private clonotypes. At ibrutinib response clonality went up, during sustained remission it held steady, and at progression it dropped back toward baseline.

The time point label, read with the paper, signifies: progressive disease on ibrutinib. For TCR beta library preparation, roughly 2 micrograms of genomic DNA were extracted from the cryopreserved PBMCs. Longitudinal blood samples from CLL patients receiving ibrutinib monotherapy were subjected to high-throughput TCR beta sequencing. The patients took part in an open-label, single-center phase 2 trial of ibrutinib monotherapy. The chain employs TRBV6-6 and TRBJ2-7; 9 middle bases align to TRBD1. This receptor was taken from a human donor with chronic lymphocytic leukemia. The sample consisted of PBMCs, taken at disease progression, from a patient treated with ibrutinib. The nucleotide sequence reads as follows: TGTGCCAGCGGACAGGGGATAGCGTACGAGCAGTACTTC. Translated, it reads CASGQGIAYEQYF.